Listed here are 26 T cell receptor beta chains from one sample, sequenced in a study of cytomegalovirus exposure and HLA in healthy donors. The PCR employed 60 Vbeta primers together with 13 Jbeta primers. Produced via immunoSEQ multiplex PCR; TCRdb's table is partial and in-frame only. The table has around 190,000 clones, roughly 77% seen once. Sequenced sample: PBMCs. These TCRs come from a man aged 30 to 45 in good health and CMV-seropositive.

The chain uses TRBV19 and TRBJ2-1; 8 positions match TRBD1. The CDR3 has 12 residues. Trimming cost V 5 bases and J 9 bases; bases outside gene matches: 3. Germline CDR1 LNHDA, CDR2 SQIVND (reference sequence). CDR3 sequence: CASSVGTGEQFF. The DNA of the CDR3 is TGTGCCAGTAGTGTCGGGACAGGTGAGCAGTTCTTC.

DNA for the CDR3: TGCGCCAGCAGCCAAGTAATAGCGGGGAATGAGCAGTTCTTC. It yields the protein CASSQVIAGNEQFF. The V and J genes are TRBV4-3 and TRBJ2-1; TRBD2 agrees at 8 bases. CDR1 is LGHNA, CDR2 YSLEER, per germline. J lost 7 bases, V lost 1 base, and 3 bases had no gene match. This CDR3 has 14 amino acids.

The V call is TRBV6-4, the J call TRBJ1-6; 8 nucleotides agree with TRBD1. Germline V lookup: CDR1 MRHNA, CDR2 SNTAGT. V dropped 6 bases and J dropped 7; count of bases not matched to a gene: 5. There are 14 residues in the CDR3. The CDR3 is CASRNTGGNSPLHF. Here the CDR3 DNA reads TGTGCCAGCAGAAATACAGGGGGGAATTCACCCCTCCACTTT.

The chain recombines TRBV19 with TRBJ1-2; 9 bases are a match to TRBD1. The CDR3 loop spans 16 amino acids. Unmatched junction bases numbered 10, after V lost 3 bases and J lost 5 bases. Germline CDR1 LNHDA, CDR2 SQIVND (reference sequence). DNA for the CDR3: TGTGCCAGTAGTATCACCAACAGGGGGCTACAATATGGCTACACCTTC. This translates into CASSITNRGLQYGYTF.

This sequence joins TRBV28 and TRBJ2-5; 12 bases fit TRBD2. The ends lost 5 bases at V and 2 bases at J; junction bases unmatched: 3. Germline V CDR1 and CDR2: MDHEN, SYDVKM. The CDR3 contains 15 residues. For the CDR3, the DNA is TGTGCCAGCAGTACTAGCGGGAGGCCACAAGAGACCCAGTACTTC. It codes for CASSTSGRPQETQYF.

The chain employs TRBV6-6 and TRBJ2-5; D is uncertain. With 6 bases removed from V and 3 bases from J, the gap between germline ends came to 8 bases. The CDR3 is 12 amino acids. Germline lookup yields CDR1 MNHNY and CDR2 SVGAGI (reference sequence). CDR3 loop: CASSPQKETQYF. CDR3 nucleotide sequence: TGTGCCAGCAGCCCACAGAAAGAGACCCAGTACTTC.

The chain combines TRBV6-6 with TRBJ2-1, with 7 bases fitting TRBD1. The V and J ends lost 2 bases and 5 bases, in that order; junction bases with no gene match: 9. This CDR3 spans 16 amino acids. Per the germline V gene, CDR1 is MNHNY and CDR2 is SVGAGI (reference sequence). The DNA for the CDR3 is TGTGCCAGCAGTTACACTAGGATCACAGGGGACAATGAGCAGTTCTTC. As protein: CASSYTRITGDNEQFF.

The chain links TRBV5-1 to TRBJ1-1; 8 nucleotides agree with TRBD1. The V and J ends lost 5 bases and 7 bases, in that order; junction bases with no gene match: 7. CDR1 is SGHRS, CDR2 YFSETQ, per germline. The CDR3 runs to 13 residues. DNA of the CDR3: TGCGCCAGCAGACTGGACAGGGACGTTGAAGCTTTCTTT. It encodes CASRLDRDVEAFF.

The gene calls are TRBV13 and TRBJ2-7; 8 positions match TRBD2. The CDR3 runs 14 residues. Germline V gene sequence: CDR1 PRHDT, CDR2 FYEKMQ (reference sequence). Trimming removed 4 bases from V and 2 bases from J; junction bases left unmatched: 4. The CDR3 loop is CASSSGGAPYEQYF. DNA for the CDR3: TGTGCCAGCAGCTCCGGGGGGGCCCCCTACGAGCAGTACTTC. The full variable domain, rest sourced from reference TRBV13 and TRBJ2-7, is AAGVIQSPRHLIKEKRETATLKCYPIPRHDTVYWYQQGPGQDPQFLISFYEKMQSDKGSIPDRFSAQQFSDYHSELNMSSLELGDSALYFCASSSGGAPYEQYFGPGTRLTVT.

The gene calls are TRBV10-3 and TRBJ2-7; D remains unclear. V was pared by 0 bases and J by 0 bases, with 6 bases between. CDR3 length: 14 amino acids. The germline V gene has CDR1 ENHRY and CDR2 SYGVKD. CDR3 in DNA: TGTGCCATCAGTGAGTCGCAGATCTCCTACGAGCAGTACTTC. This codes for CAISESQISYEQYF.

With regard to this clone: The germline gene is not matched at one end of the junction; a read error may be the cause. The chain employs TRBV7-7 and TRBJ2-1; the match to TRBD2 covers 7 bases. Germline lookup yields CDR1 SSHAT and CDR2 FNYEAQ (reference sequence). CDR3 size: 13 residues. The CDR3 region has the DNA TGTGCTAGCAGCTTTGGCGGGAGTCAAGAGCAGTTCTTC. It codes for CASSFGGSQEQFF.

In nucleotides, the CDR3 is TGTGCCAGCAGTTACGACCCCAGGGGGACTGAAGCTTTCTTT. Its protein product is CASSYDPRGTEAFF. The chain carries TRBV6-6 and TRBJ1-1, with 7 bases matching TRBD1. Germline values: CDR1 MNHNY, CDR2 SVGAGI (reference sequence). The CDR3 is made up of 14 amino acids. Losses at the gene ends were 2 bases for V and 5 bases for J; bases not matched to a gene: 5.

V is TRBV19 and J is TRBJ1-1; TRBD1 is a possible D gene (6 bases). Trimming stripped 3 bases from V and 1 base from J, with 12 bases between. CDR3 length: 15 residues. Germline V gene sequence: CDR1 LNHDA, CDR2 SQIVND (reference sequence). CDR3 sequence reads: CASSIGTTGNTEAFF. CDR3 coding DNA: TGTGCCAGTAGTATCGGGACAACAGGGAACACTGAAGCTTTCTTT. Drawing the rest from reference TRBV19 and TRBJ1-1, the complete variable domain is DGGITQSPKYLFRKEGQNVTLSCEQNLNHDAMYWYRQDPGQGLRLIYYSQIVNDFQKGDIAEGYSVSREKKESFPLTVTSAQKNPTAFYLCASSIGTTGNTEAFFGQGTRLTVV.

The DNA for the CDR3 is TGTGCCAGCAACGGAGAGCAAGATGAGCAGTTCTTC. Translation: CASNGEQDEQFF. The chain recombines TRBV6-1 with TRBJ2-1; D unclear. Germline V CDR1 and CDR2: MNHNS, SASEGT. The CDR3 sequence is 12 residues long. Trimming pared 7 bases from V and 8 bases from J, leaving 12 bases between.

The chain joins TRBV5-5 to TRBJ1-1; 8 bases are shared with TRBD1. The CDR3 is 17 residues long. CDR1 is SGHKS and CDR2 is YYEKEE in the germline V gene (reference sequence). V lost 4 bases, J lost 1 base, and 12 bases stayed unmatched. CDR3 sequence: CASSLSTGAVGNTEAFF. Written as DNA, the CDR3 is TGTGCCAGCAGCCTGTCGACAGGGGCCGTGGGGAACACTGAAGCTTTCTTT.

The chain couples TRBV23-1 to TRBJ1-1, with TRBD1 as a possible D gene (6 bases). TRBV23-1 counts as an open reading frame of uncertain function. Trimming shortened V by 3 bases and J by 1 base, and 6 bases separated the two germline ends. The CDR3 length is 13 residues. The chain's CDR3 is CASSHRGNTEAFF. The CDR3 coding sequence is TGCGCCAGCAGTCACAGGGGGAACACTGAAGCTTTCTTT.

V is TRBV6-6 and J is TRBJ1-3, with D perhaps matching TRBD1 (6 bases). CDR3 length: 14 amino acids. Germline CDR1 is MNHNY and CDR2 is SVGAGI (reference sequence). V lost 6 bases and J lost 4, with 13 bases in between. CDR3 in amino acids: CASSPTGIGNTIYF. CDR3 DNA: TGTGCCAGCAGCCCCACAGGGATCGGAAACACCATATATTTT.

CDR3 in amino acids: CASSVAGLGADTQYF. DNA for the CDR3: TGTGCCAGCAGCGTAGCGGGGTTGGGTGCAGATACGCAGTATTTT. The chain employs TRBV9 and TRBJ2-3; D possibly corresponds to TRBD2 (5 bases). Germline assignment: CDR1 SGDLS and CDR2 YYNGEE. V gave up 0 bases and J gave up 4 bases, with 12 bases separating them. CDR3 length equals 15 residues.

The chain combines TRBV5-5 with TRBJ2-7, with 7 bases identical to TRBD2. With 0 bases clipped from V and 6 bases from J, the junction kept 3 bases outside the gene matches. Germline V gives CDR1 SGHKS, CDR2 YYEKEE (reference sequence). This CDR3 has 13 amino acids. The CDR3 protein is CASSLGGGFEQYF. The CDR3, as DNA: TGTGCCAGCAGCTTGGGGGGAGGGTTCGAGCAGTACTTC.

V gene TRBV27 combines with J gene TRBJ1-5; a possible D gene is TRBD1 (5 bases). Trimming left V 1 base short and J 1 base short, with 8 bases between. Per the germline V gene, CDR1 is MNHEY and CDR2 is SMNVEV (reference sequence). The CDR3 covers 15 residues. The CDR3 DNA reads as TGTGCCAGCAGTTTATGGGCAGGGAGCAATCAGCCCCAGCATTTT. It translates to CASSLWAGSNQPQHF.

This clone was seen a handful of times. The chain has TRBV30 and TRBJ2-3, with D perhaps TRBD1 (7 bases). The CDR3 spans 14 residues. Germline V lookup: CDR1 GTSNPN, CDR2 SVGIG (reference sequence). With 4 bases removed from V and 4 bases from J, the gap between germline ends came to 15 bases. CDR3 DNA sequence: TGTGCCTGGAACGCAGGGGGGTTCTCAGATACGCAGTATTTT. Its translation: CAWNAGGFSDTQYF.

V gene TRBV2 combines with J gene TRBJ2-1, with no clear D. From germline, CDR1 is SNHLY and CDR2 FYNNEI. The CDR3 runs 10 residues. V dropped 7 bases and J dropped 4 bases, with 2 bases sitting between them. Written as DNA, the CDR3 is TGTGCCAGCACTTACAATGAGCAGTTCTTC. Protein sequence: CASTYNEQFF.

This clone has only a few counts. The chain combines TRBV5-4 with TRBJ2-7; D might be TRBD1 (5 bases). V lost 5 bases and J 3 bases, leaving 12 bases between the germline ends. Per the germline V gene, CDR1 is SGHNT and CDR2 is YYREEE (reference sequence). The CDR3 extends over 13 amino acids. CDR3 residues: CASRKDNHYEQYF. The CDR3 coding sequence is TGTGCCAGCAGAAAGGACAACCACTACGAGCAGTACTTC.

The chain links TRBV29-1 to TRBJ2-2; the match to TRBD2 covers 12 bases. The CDR3 spans 15 residues. The germline gives CDR1 SQVTM, CDR2 ANQGSEA. Losses at the gene ends were 7 bases for V and 3 bases for J; bases not matched to a gene: 6. The CDR3 loop is CSELAGGPDTGELFF. The CDR3 DNA is TGCAGCGAGCTAGCGGGGGGGCCCGACACCGGGGAGCTGTTTTTT.

The chain uses TRBV7-9 and TRBJ2-4, with 7 bases matching TRBD2. Per germline, CDR1 SEHNR and CDR2 FQNEAQ (reference sequence). V trimming: 4 bases; J trimming: 1 base; junction bases outside the gene matches: 7. This CDR3 comprises 16 residues. DNA of the CDR3: TGTGCCAGCAGCTCAGAGCGGGACCGTGCCAAAAACATTCAGTACTTC. Translated: CASSSERDRAKNIQYF.

The chain carries TRBV6-1 and TRBJ1-5; 11 bases align to TRBD1. V shed 4 bases and J 3 bases; nucleotides not matched to a gene: 11. The CDR3 consists of 18 residues. CDR1 is MNHNS, CDR2 SASEGT, per germline. The CDR3 is CASSAISWDRGNNQPQHF. CDR3 sequence (DNA): TGTGCCAGCAGTGCAATAAGCTGGGACAGGGGGAACAATCAGCCCCAGCATTTT.